The 2 T cell receptor beta chains in this list originate from one sample, sequenced in a study of blood T cells in healthy people across ages (dated by TCRdb to about 2015). The library was produced with 5' RACE. These reads were obtained on an Illumina HiSeq 2500. A second about 6 to 11 cycle PCR used a sample-barcoded 5' primer and a J-beta primer mix. Using fastp trimming at Q25 and MiXCR clonotype assembly, TCRdb reanalyzed the public sequencing data and kept in-frame beta chains. Rows with a matching CDR3 protein are joined into one entry that keeps the most common DNA and genes. The sample table holds about 1,400,000 distinct CDR3 sequences, of which about 43% were seen once. Roughly 7.9% of the sample lies in the top ten. Sequenced sample: blood. These receptors originate from a woman aged 18-35 years in good health.

Concerning this clonotype itself: This sequence may be a read error, since a much larger clone differs from it by one base. This rearrangement joins TRBV2 to TRBJ1-1, with 8 bases that match TRBD1. There are 13 residues in the CDR3. V shed 4 bases, J shed 4 bases, and the junction held 2 bases outside the gene matches. CDR1 and CDR2 (germline): SNHLY, FYNNEI. In DNA, the CDR3 is TGTGCCAGCAGTGTACAGGGGGTCACTGAAGCTTTCTTT. Its protein product is CASSVQGVTEAFF.

The rearrangement uses TRBV19 and TRBJ2-7, with D unclear. Germline V gene data show CDR1 as LNHDA and CDR2 as SQIVND (reference sequence). The CDR3 has 13 residues. The V gene lost 6 bases and the J gene lost 7 bases, with 16 bases spanning the gap. The CDR3 DNA reads TGTGCCAGTAGCTGGGTGGGGTACAATGAGCAGTACTTC. Translated, it gives CASSWVGYNEQYF.